The rows below give T cell receptor beta chains drawn from one sample of a study of blood T cells in healthy people across ages. TCRdb reprocessed the 5' RACE reads with MiXCR, giving one entry per CDR3 protein. The profile shows 1.4 million or so distinct CDR3 sequences, roughly two fifths of them singletons. The sample comprised blood. These TCRs come from a woman under 30 in good health. Each CDR3 is given with its conserved first and last residue. Fields, in order: V gene, CDR3 length, clone size, J gene, D gene, CDR3 DNA, CDR3 protein. A D gene is named only where the DNA matches it firmly. Size values are once, few and many counts, or a class for expanded clones, and some rows have none.

>TRBV7-9|15|NA|TRBJ1-1|TRBD1
TGTGCCAGCAGCGATACGGGACAGGCGAACACTGAAGCTTTCTTT
CASSDTGQANTEAFF
>TRBV5-5|13|NA|TRBJ2-7|NA
TGTGCCAGCAAAGCTTTTGGGGGTGACGAGCAGTACTTC
CASKAFGGDEQYF
>TRBV7-3|15|few|TRBJ1-6|NA
TGTGCCAGCAGCTTAACAGGGATCTATAATTCACCCCTCCACTTT
CASSLTGIYNSPLHF
>TRBV5-1|14|NA|TRBJ2-1|NA
TGCGCCAGCAGCTTGTGGACACCAAACAATGAGCAGTTCTTC
CASSLWTPNNEQFF
>TRBV20-1|16|many|TRBJ2-6|NA
TGCAGTGCTAGAGTTCCAGAAAAGGGTGGGGCCAACGTCCTGACTTTC
CSARVPEKGGANVLTF
>TRBV5-1|18|NA|TRBJ2-1|TRBD2
TGCGCCAGCAGCTTCATCCCCCAGCGGGAGCACTCCTACAATGAGCAGTACTTT
CASSFIPQREHSYNEQYF
>TRBV6-2/TRBV6-3|13|many|TRBJ1-2|NA
TGTGCCAGCAGTTCCGGGCCGTATTATGGCTACACCTTC
CASSSGPYYGYTF
>TRBV12-3/TRBV12-4|15|NA|TRBJ1-4|TRBD1
TGTGCCAGCAGACGAACAGGGGGGAGGGTTGAAAAACTGTTTTTT
CASRRTGGRVEKLFF
>TRBV2|11|NA|TRBJ2-5|NA
TGTGCCAGCAGTGCGTCGGAGACCCAGTACTTC
CASSASETQYF
>TRBV29-1|14|few|TRBJ1-2|TRBD1
TGCAGCGTTGCACCGCAGGGGGCCGGCTATGGCTACACCTTC
CSVAPQGAGYGYTF
>TRBV27|14|few|TRBJ1-2|NA
TGTGCCAGCAGCCCCGGACGGTCCCTTTATGGCTACACCTTC
CASSPGRSLYGYTF
>TRBV30|18|NA|TRBJ2-2|NA
TGTGCCTGGAGCGAGAAAATTGGGCGGCCCCCGAACACCGGGGAGCTGTTTTTT
CAWSEKIGRPPNTGELFF
>TRBV11-2|16|few|TRBJ2-7|NA
TGTGCCAGCAGCTTATTGAGCAGAGGGATTGTTTTCGAGCAGTACTTC
CASSLLSRGIVFEQYF
>TRBV7-2|14|few|TRBJ1-2|NA
TGTGCCAGCAGCAAAATCGATTCTAACTATGGCTACACCTTC
CASSKIDSNYGYTF
>TRBV12-3/TRBV12-4|14|NA|TRBJ1-4|NA
TGTGCCAGCAGGCTGACAGGCGGTAATGAAAAACTGTTTTTT
CASRLTGGNEKLFF
>TRBV20-1|13|NA|TRBJ1-5|NA
TGCAGTGCTAGGGACTCAGTCAATCAGCCCCAGCATTTT
CSARDSVNQPQHF
>TRBV12-3/TRBV12-4|12|NA|TRBJ2-1|NA
TGTGTCAGCAGTCCTCGCGGCCGAGAGCAGTTCTTC
CVSSPRGREQFF
>TRBV5-1|13|NA|TRBJ1-1|NA
TGCGCCAGCAGCTTGGTCCCGGGGCCTGAAGCTTTCTTT
CASSLVPGPEAFF
>TRBV29-1|12|NA|TRBJ1-3|NA
TGCAGCGTCAGTATCTCTGGAAACACCATATATTTT
CSVSISGNTIYF
>TRBV27|13|few|TRBJ2-7|NA
TGTGCCAGCAGTTTCGGGGATACCTACGAGCAGTACTTC
CASSFGDTYEQYF
>TRBV15|15|NA|TRBJ2-2|NA
TGTGCCACCAGCACAGCCGGGACAAACACCGGGGAGCTGTTTTTT
CATSTAGTNTGELFF
>TRBV7-2|18|NA|TRBJ2-3|TRBD2
TGTGCCAGCAGCTCCGTTAGGGCTAGCGGGAGGGCCCTAGATACGCAGTATTTT
CASSSVRASGRALDTQYF
>TRBV15|13|few|TRBJ1-6|NA
TGTGCCACCAGCAGCGTGACTAATTCACCCCTCCACTTT
CATSSVTNSPLHF
>TRBV29-1|11|many|TRBJ1-2|NA
TGCAGCGTTGCCAGGGTGCGTGGCTACACCTTC
CSVARVRGYTF
>TRBV20-1|13|NA|TRBJ1-1|NA
TGCAGTGCTAGGTCGGGGGCTAAGACTGAAGCTTTCTTT
CSARSGAKTEAFF
>TRBV28|17|NA|TRBJ2-2|TRBD1
TGTGCCAGCAGTTTCCCCTCCCCGGGACAGGGTGAAGGGGAGCTGTTTTTT
CASSFPSPGQGEGELFF
>TRBV5-1|15|NA|TRBJ2-7|TRBD2
TGCGCCAGCAGCACCCGGACTAGCGGGGGGAATGAGCAGTACTTC
CASSTRTSGGNEQYF
>TRBV12-5|17|few|TRBJ2-7|TRBD1
TGTGCTAGTGGTTTGGAGGTCGGGGACAGGGCGTCCTACGAGCAGTACTTC
CASGLEVGDRASYEQYF
>TRBV28|14|few|TRBJ1-1|NA
TGTGCCAGCAGTTTGACATTCATGAACACTGAAGCTTTCTTT
CASSLTFMNTEAFF
>TRBV29-1|13|NA|TRBJ1-1|NA
TGCAGCGTACCCCTAGGAACGAACACTGAAGCTTTCTTT
CSVPLGTNTEAFF
>TRBV12-3/TRBV12-4|16|NA|TRBJ2-3|TRBD2
TGTGCCAGCAGGATGACTAGCGGGGGGCCGGGAGATACGCAGTATTTT
CASRMTSGGPGDTQYF
>TRBV29-1|14|NA|TRBJ2-4|NA
TGCAGCGTTGCAGGGCCCGTTTTCGTGGGTGAGCAGTACTTC
CSVAGPVFVGEQYF
>TRBV29-1|13|NA|TRBJ2-2|NA
TGCAGCGTTGGGACCCTGAACACCGGGGAGCTGTTTTTT
CSVGTLNTGELFF
>TRBV7-6|14|NA|TRBJ1-6|NA
TGTGCCAGCAGCCCGCGCCCGGTCAATTCACCCCTCCACTTT
CASSPRPVNSPLHF
>TRBV29-1|13|NA|TRBJ1-4|NA
TGCAGCGCTCAGGACCGGTTTATCGGAAAACTGTTTTTT
CSAQDRFIGKLFF
>TRBV6-5|15|once|TRBJ1-6|NA
TGTGCCAGCAGTTACTCAGAGGCGTCGGATTCACCCCTCCACTTT
CASSYSEASDSPLHF
>TRBV7-2|17|NA|TRBJ2-4|TRBD2
TGTGCCAGCAGACCCGGACTAGCGGGAGGAAGGGAAAACATTCAGTACTTC
CASRPGLAGGRENIQYF
>TRBV27|14|NA|TRBJ1-4|NA
TGTGCCAGCAGTATCGGGACATCTGGGGAAAAACTGTTTTTT
CASSIGTSGEKLFF
>TRBV7-2|14|NA|TRBJ1-2|NA
TGTGCCAGCAGCGTAGTAGTGGGCTTCTATGGCTACACCTTC
CASSVVVGFYGYTF
>TRBV6-5|15|NA|TRBJ2-7|TRBD1
TGTGCCAGCAGTAAAACCGGACAGGGGGCAGGCGAGCAGTACTTC
CASSKTGQGAGEQYF
>TRBV18|15|NA|TRBJ2-1|TRBD1
TGTGCCAGCTCACCACGACAGGGGAAGCGCAATGAGCAGTTCTTC
CASSPRQGKRNEQFF
>TRBV6-5|15|many|TRBJ2-1|TRBD1
TGTGCCAGCAGCAAGGGACAGGGTCACTACAATGAGCAGTTCTTC
CASSKGQGHYNEQFF
>TRBV5-5|14|NA|TRBJ1-1|NA
TGTGCCAGCAGCTCCTTAGATGGGCGCACTGAAGCTTTCTTT
CASSSLDGRTEAFF
>TRBV6-5|15|NA|TRBJ2-7|TRBD1
TGTGCCAGCAGTTCCGGGACAGCCGCTTACTACGAGCAGTACTTC
CASSSGTAAYYEQYF
>TRBV7-2|14|NA|TRBJ2-5|TRBD1
TGTGCCAGCAGCTCCAACAGGGGGAGGAAGACCCAGTACTTC
CASSSNRGRKTQYF
>TRBV4-3|16|NA|TRBJ2-3|NA
TGCGCCAGCAGCCAAGAGGTCCAGATGGACCCAGATACGCAGTATTTT
CASSQEVQMDPDTQYF
>TRBV5-1|17|NA|TRBJ2-4|NA
TGCGCCAGCAGCTTGGCGCGCGGTGGTTGGGCCAAAAACATTCAGTACTTC
CASSLARGGWAKNIQYF
>TRBV5-1|15|NA|TRBJ1-1|NA
TGCGCCAGCAGCTTGTCCCCAGGGTGGGACTCTGAAGCTTTCTTT
CASSLSPGWDSEAFF
>TRBV4-2|15|few|TRBJ2-7|TRBD1
TGTGCCAGCAGCCAATCCCGGGACAGGGGTTACGAGCAGTACTTC
CASSQSRDRGYEQYF
>TRBV12-3/TRBV12-4|13|NA|TRBJ1-3|NA
TGTGCCAGCAGGAGCAGGACTATTGGCACCATATATTTT
CASRSRTIGTIYF
>TRBV5-1|15|NA|TRBJ2-7|NA
TGCGCCAGCAGCATGGGACACGGGGTCTACAATGAGCAGTACTTC
CASSMGHGVYNEQYF
>TRBV29-1|13|NA|TRBJ2-1|NA
TGCAGCGCCAGTCGCTTAACCTACAATGAGCAGTTCTTC
CSASRLTYNEQFF
>TRBV10-3|16|NA|TRBJ1-5|NA
TGTGCCATCAGTGAAACAGGGACTCATAGCAATCAGCCCCAGCATTTT
CAISETGTHSNQPQHF
>TRBV7-9|13|few|TRBJ1-1|TRBD1
TGTGCCAGCACCACGGACAGGGACACTGAAGCTTTCTTT
CASTTDRDTEAFF